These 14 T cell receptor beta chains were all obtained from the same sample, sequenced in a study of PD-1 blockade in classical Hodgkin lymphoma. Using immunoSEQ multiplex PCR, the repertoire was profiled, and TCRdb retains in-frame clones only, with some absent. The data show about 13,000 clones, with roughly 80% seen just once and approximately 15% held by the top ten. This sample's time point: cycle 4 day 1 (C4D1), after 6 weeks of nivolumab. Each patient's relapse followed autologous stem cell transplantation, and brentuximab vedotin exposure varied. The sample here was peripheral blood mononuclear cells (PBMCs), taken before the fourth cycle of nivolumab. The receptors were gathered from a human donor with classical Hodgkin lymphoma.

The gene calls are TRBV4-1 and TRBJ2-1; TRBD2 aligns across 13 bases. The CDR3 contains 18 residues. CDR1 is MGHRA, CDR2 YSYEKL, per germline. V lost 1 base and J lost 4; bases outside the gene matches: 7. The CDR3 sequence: CASSQVDMGLAGYNEQFF. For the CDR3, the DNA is TGCGCCAGCAGCCAAGTCGACATGGGACTAGCGGGGTACAATGAGCAGTTCTTC.

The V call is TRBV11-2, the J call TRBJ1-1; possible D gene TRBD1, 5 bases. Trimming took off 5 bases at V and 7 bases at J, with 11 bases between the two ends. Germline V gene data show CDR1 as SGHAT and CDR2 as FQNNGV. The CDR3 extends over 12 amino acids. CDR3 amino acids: CASSQTGGEAFF. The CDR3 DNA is TGTGCCAGCAGCCAGACGGGGGGTGAAGCTTTCTTT.

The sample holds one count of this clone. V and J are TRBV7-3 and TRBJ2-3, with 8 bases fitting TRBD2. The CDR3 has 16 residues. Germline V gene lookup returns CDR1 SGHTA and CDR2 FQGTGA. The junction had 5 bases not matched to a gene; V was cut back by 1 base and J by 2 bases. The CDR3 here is CASSLKAGGHTDTQYF. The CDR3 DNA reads TGTGCCAGCAGCTTAAAGGCGGGGGGACACACAGATACGCAGTATTTT.

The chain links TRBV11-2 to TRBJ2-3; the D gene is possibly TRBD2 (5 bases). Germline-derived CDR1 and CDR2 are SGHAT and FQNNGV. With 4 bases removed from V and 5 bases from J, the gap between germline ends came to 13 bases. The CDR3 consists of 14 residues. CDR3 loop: CASSSVLDLDTQYF. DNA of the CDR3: TGTGCCAGCAGCTCGGTACTAGATCTAGATACGCAGTATTTT.

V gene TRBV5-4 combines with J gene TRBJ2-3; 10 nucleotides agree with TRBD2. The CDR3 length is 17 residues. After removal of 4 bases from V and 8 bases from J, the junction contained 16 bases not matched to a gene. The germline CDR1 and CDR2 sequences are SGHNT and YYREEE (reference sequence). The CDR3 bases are TGTGCCAGCAGCCCGGGGCTACTAGCGGGGCATCGGGGTACGCAGTATTTT. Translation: CASSPGLLAGHRGTQYF.

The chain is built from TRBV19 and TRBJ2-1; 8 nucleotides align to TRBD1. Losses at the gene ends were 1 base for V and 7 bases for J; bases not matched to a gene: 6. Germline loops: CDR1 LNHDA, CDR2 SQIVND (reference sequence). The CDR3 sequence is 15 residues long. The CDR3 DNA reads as TGTGCCAGTAGTATAGCAGCAGGGGGCCCGAATGAGCAGTTCTTC. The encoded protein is CASSIAAGGPNEQFF.

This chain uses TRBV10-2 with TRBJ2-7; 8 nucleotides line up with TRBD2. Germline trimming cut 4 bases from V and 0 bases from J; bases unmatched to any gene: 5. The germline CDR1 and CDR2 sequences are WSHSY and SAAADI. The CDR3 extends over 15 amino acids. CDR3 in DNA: TGCGCCAGCAGTGCCTACGGGGGGGTCTCCTACGAGCAGTACTTC. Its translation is CASSAYGGVSYEQYF.

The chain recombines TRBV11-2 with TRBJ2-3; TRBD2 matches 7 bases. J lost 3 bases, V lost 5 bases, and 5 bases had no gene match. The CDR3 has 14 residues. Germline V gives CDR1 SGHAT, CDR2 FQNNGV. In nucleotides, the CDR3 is TGTGCCAGCAGCCCCCTGGGGGGGACAGATACGCAGTATTTT. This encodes CASSPLGGTDTQYF.

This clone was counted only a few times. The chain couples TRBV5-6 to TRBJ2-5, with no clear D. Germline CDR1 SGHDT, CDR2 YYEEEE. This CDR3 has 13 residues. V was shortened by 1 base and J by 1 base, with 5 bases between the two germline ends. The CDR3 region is CASSLSGQETQYF. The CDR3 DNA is TGTGCCAGCAGCTTGTCAGGCCAAGAGACCCAGTACTTC.

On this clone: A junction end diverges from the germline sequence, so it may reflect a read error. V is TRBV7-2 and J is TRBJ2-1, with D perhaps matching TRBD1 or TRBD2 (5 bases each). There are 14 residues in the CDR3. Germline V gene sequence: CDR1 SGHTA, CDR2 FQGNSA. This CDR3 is CASSQRTGRGEQFF. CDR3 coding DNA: TGCGCCAGCAGCCAACGGACGGGACGAGGGGAGCAGTTCTTC.

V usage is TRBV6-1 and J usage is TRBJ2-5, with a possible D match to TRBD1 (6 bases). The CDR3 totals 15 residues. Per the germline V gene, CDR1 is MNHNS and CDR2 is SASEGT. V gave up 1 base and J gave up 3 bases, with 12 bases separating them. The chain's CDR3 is CASSEVAGTKETQYF. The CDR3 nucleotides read TGTGCCAGCAGTGAAGTCGCCGGGACAAAAGAGACCCAGTACTTC.

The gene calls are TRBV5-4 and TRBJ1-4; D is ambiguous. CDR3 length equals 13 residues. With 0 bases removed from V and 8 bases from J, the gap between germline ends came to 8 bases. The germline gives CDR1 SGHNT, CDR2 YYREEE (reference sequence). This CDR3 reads CASSLGLGEKLFF. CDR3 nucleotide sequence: TGTGCCAGCAGCTTGGGACTCGGGGAAAAACTGTTTTTT.

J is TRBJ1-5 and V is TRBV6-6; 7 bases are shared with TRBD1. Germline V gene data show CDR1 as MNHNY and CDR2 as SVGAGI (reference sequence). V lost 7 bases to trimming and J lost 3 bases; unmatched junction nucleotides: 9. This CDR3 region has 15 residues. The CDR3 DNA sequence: TGTGCCAGCACCCGTACAGGGGTCGCCAATCAGCCCCAGCATTTT. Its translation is CASTRTGVANQPQHF.

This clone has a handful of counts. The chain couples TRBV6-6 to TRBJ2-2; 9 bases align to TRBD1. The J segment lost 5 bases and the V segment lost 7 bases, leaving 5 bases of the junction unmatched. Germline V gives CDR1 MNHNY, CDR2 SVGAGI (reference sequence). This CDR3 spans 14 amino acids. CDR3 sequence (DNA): TGTGCCAGCACCAGACAGGGGGGAACCGGGGAGCTGTTTTTT. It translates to CASTRQGGTGELFF.